This T cell receptor beta chain was sequenced for a study of cytomegalovirus exposure and HLA in healthy donors (dated 2017 in TCRdb). Study-level background: According to an earlier analysis of 587 of the donors, about 179 million T cells yielded 117 million unique TCR beta sequences and around 300 Gb of sequence data. The study used immunosequencing to profile the T cell repertoires of 666 subjects and linked those repertoires to cytomegalovirus serostatus. On average, 235,054 unique TCR beta nucleotide sequences were sequenced per donor among fewer than 500 genotyped donors of the cohort, with roughly a sixth of those sequences being non-productive. Every discovery cohort repertoire had been produced on one sequencing platform. Besides the first cohort of hundreds of subjects, a separate validation cohort made up of around 120 different subjects was used. The number of donors typed differed by locus, with about 629-630 for A, B, C, DRB1 and DQB1, roughly 520 for DQA1, approximately 570 for DPA1, and some 440 for DPB1. Because of strong linkage in the cohort, 4 to 6 DR-DQ haplotypes were treated as single units for association and clustering. The study aimed to test whether cataloging public T cell receptors could reveal signatures of past pathogen exposure. Donor age, sex, ethnicity and CMV serostatus were collected together with the repertoire data. Of the 300 to 500 genotyped donors, less than 85% were placed in the genetic ancestry cluster associated with self-reported Caucasian donors. Class I and class II HLA loci were covered by the typing at four-digit resolution. Rather than using new phenotypic data, the later analysis identified candidate immune exposures from TCR beta sequences and from how often those sequences occurred across donors. The study combined high-throughput TCR immunosequencing, statistical association of individual TCRs with disease status, and machine learning to predict cytomegalovirus infection status. A later genetic analysis used genome-wide SNP genotypes for about 55% of the 666 donors, treating that subset as a discovery cohort. About 280 gigabases of sequencing data and about 92 million unique TCR sequences made up an early release that covered roughly 670 HLA-typed donors. To study patterns of TCR occurrence, a later analysis re-analyzed previously published TCR beta repertoires from around 700 donors and added high-resolution HLA genotyping. In an earlier analysis of a few hundred of the donors, high-throughput TCR beta sequencing was used to judge whether each TCR beta V gene segment behaved as functional or pseudogenic. Broader findings and caveats from the paper: In a later genetic analysis, a missense DCLRE1C variant was associated with V-gene and J-gene trimming of TCR beta chains, and the association was replicated in an independent cohort. Roughly uniform sequencing depth across donors was assumed in presence/absence analyses, although this assumption may not hold. The only immune exposure information available for the cohort was CMV serostatus. In a later analysis, TCR association rates were found to vary across HLA loci, with the most associated TCRs seen for DRB1 alleles and the fewest for HLA-C alleles. A further reported finding was that TCR beta sequences accurately predicted the HLA-A and HLA-B alleles for most subjects in the first cohort. Linkage disequilibrium might explain the correlated functional status among segregating V segments, but an unknown experimental factor could not be ruled out. Three of the identified cytomegalovirus-associated TCR beta chains were confirmed in vitro to be specific for cytomegalovirus antigens. In an earlier analysis of approximately 600 of the donors, most TCR beta V segments were observed in productive rearrangements about 90% or about 30% of the time, broadly matching IMGT annotations. Some IMGT-functional V segments, including TRBV6-2 and TRBV6-3, could not be told apart with the 87-base-pair reads, so those segments were excluded. At a false discovery rate of 0.05, a later analysis linked under 20,000 TCR beta sequences to specific HLA alleles. Assigning TCR associations to individual alleles was difficult when HLA alleles, especially DR and DQ, strongly co-occurred. In the study, 150 to 200 TCR beta chains were listed as associated with cytomegalovirus. The authors suggested that the approach could potentially be generalized to other disease states and immunological phenotypes. Because HLA typing was unavailable for some donors at each locus, only the typed subset was used in association tests. The classifier was reported to diagnose cytomegalovirus status with high specificity and sensitivity in both the original cohort and the validation cohort. In this cohort, only TCR beta chains were sequenced, and detectable features were limited by the absence of alpha or paired-chain data. A later genetic analysis reported fewer N-insertions in productive TCRs among donors in an Asian-associated ancestry cluster than the roughly 700-donor mean. In a later analysis, several top co-occurrence clusters were reported to appear linked to parvovirus B19, influenza, CMV and Epstein-Barr virus. Across donors, most TCR sequences were observed very rarely, whereas some public TCRs were present in many individuals. A cluster of highly shared sequence variants was judged likely to represent a technical artifact of the sequencing pipeline. Because counts were too low, 15 to 20 rarely observed V segments, including chromosome 9 orphons, were left out of the earlier analysis of approximately 500 of the donors. Most CMV-associated TCR beta chains appeared to be HLA-restricted in a later analysis, and the HLA associations seemed to be driven largely by CMV exposure. A later analysis found that HLA-associated TCR beta chains were more clonally expanded and had lower generation probabilities than equally common non-associated chains.

The method behind the library was the immunoSEQ multiplex PCR assay. The multiplex PCR relied on a mix of 60 forward primers for TCR Vbeta segments and 13 reverse primers for TCR Jbeta segments. The CDR3 region of rearranged TCR beta genes was amplified from genomic DNA with a multiplex PCR assay. On the Illumina HiSeq System, the amplified TCR beta libraries were sequenced as 87-base-pair reads. The study's own analysis went as follows. A later analysis tallied tens of millions of unique TCR beta chains across the approximately 670 repertoires, and around 9.9 million of those chains were shared by two or more donors. A nearest-neighbor algorithm error-corrected the raw reads and collapsed the reads into unique sequences, merging closely related sequences to remove PCR and sequencing errors. To assign V, D and J gene segments, CDR3 sequences were aligned to IMGT reference sequences. For a sequence to be retained, a match of at least six nucleotides to both a V gene segment and a J gene segment was required. A rearrangement was called productive if the CDR3 had no stop codons and remained in frame with V and J, and every other rearrangement was called non-productive. Following IMGT convention, CDR3 was defined as the stretch from the second conserved V-encoded cysteine up to the conserved J-encoded phenylalanine. The earlier analysis of more than 450 of the donors excluded sequences that lacked an unambiguous match to a single V gene segment. An earlier analysis of about 590 of the donors classified V segments as functional when productive rearrangements were above 56.7% and as segregating when the standard deviation between donors was above 5%. A statistical classification framework was built for diagnosing cytomegalovirus status from the catalog of TCR beta chain sequences. V and J gene assignment, in a later analysis, came from comparing TCR nucleotide sequences with IMGT/GENE-DB human TR gene sequences. Using the TCRdist pipeline, a later analysis assigned CDR3 sequences along with most-parsimonious VDJ recombination scenarios. In a later analysis, every TCR beta chain was defined by the combination of its CDR3 amino acid sequence and its V-gene family, and reads without a unique V-gene family were dropped. In a later analysis, 450 to 600 highly shared, low-generation-probability nucleotide sequences were removed to address suspected cross-contamination and a sequencing artifact. For each public chain, a later analysis derived a clonal expansion index from normalized ranks of inferred template counts within each repertoire. In a later analysis, generation probabilities were computed with a VDJ recombination model fitted to out-of-frame rearrangements, and the resulting probabilities were checked against IGoR. A later analysis scored TCR-TCR, TCR-HLA and TCR-CMV co-occurrence with hypergeometric tests, applying a repertoire-size bias correction to TCR pairs. A later analysis estimated false discovery rates by permuting HLA or CMV assignments 20 times. In a later analysis, co-occurring TCRs were grouped using DBSCAN, with TCRdist sequence similarity added in when clustering inside HLA-allele-positive subsets. For co-occurrence clustering, repertoires with fewer than 30,000 or more than 120,000 public chains were excluded, along with about five repertoires with anomalous nucleotide sharing. TCRdb limited this immuneACCESS table to in-frame rearrangements with V and J called. A share of clones is missing; checked studies link under half to unresolved V genes, and the rest is unexplained. Clonal size and the V and J genes are those of that table, whereas D and trimming came from the DNA. The table held for this sample gives about 210,000 clones. Less than 1% of the sample is held by the ten biggest clonotypes.

The cohort comprised hundreds of healthy bone marrow donors. Cohort members were all nominally healthy when sampled, although unrecorded immune exposures were likely present. The donor tested CMV seropositive and was one of the 289 seropositive cohort members. A peripheral blood sample was provided by each donor, and peripheral blood mononuclear cells were used for TCR beta sequencing. The Qiagen DNeasy Blood Extraction Kit was used to extract genomic DNA from the blood cell samples. Turning to this clone: Its binding antigen is unknown.

V was cut back by 5 bases and J by 6 bases, leaving a gap of 14 bases between them. The CDR3 spans 14 residues, from the cysteine through the phenylalanine. The CDR3 DNA has 42 bases and is translated from base 1. The germline V gene encodes CDR1 SGHTA and CDR2 FQGNSA. The specimen sequenced was PBMCs. Rearrangement joined TRBV7-2 to TRBJ2-1; perhaps TRBD2 is the D gene, with 5 bases matching. The source of this sequence is a woman in her twenties or thirties in good health and CMV-seropositive. For the CDR3, the sequence is CASSPQVAFNEQFF. At the DNA level, the sequence is TGTGCCAGCAGCCCCCAGGTAGCGTTCAATGAGCAGTTCTTC. Beyond the CDR3, the reference TRBV7-2 and TRBJ2-1 genes provide the residues; the full variable domain reads: GAGVSQSPSNKVTEKGKDVELRCDPISGHTALYWYRQSLGQGLEFLIYFQGNSAPDKSGLPSDRFSAERTGGSVSTLTIQRTQQEDSAVYLCASSPQVAFNEQFFGPGTRLTVL.